This TCR beta chain was sequenced during a study of T-cell memory formation after mild COVID-19. Study at large: Among the donors, TCR clusters were largely specific to each donor. Overall study findings and caveats: Those CD4+ clones that contracted were mainly in CM and EM (CD8+ ones in EMRA). Several responding clones turned up in pre-infection memory, indicating that cross-reactive memory may have taken part. Clones that contracted from day 15 to 85 were balanced CD4/CD8, while later expanders leaned CD4+.

Germline CDR1 PRHDT, CDR2 FYEKMQ (reference sequence). Deletions cut 2 bases from V and 5 bases from J, with 6 bases between. This CDR3 is built from 12 residues. One entry per CDR3 protein, called by TCRdb with MiXCR from the 5' RACE reads. The sample includes about 470,000 distinct CDR3 sequences, about 20% of them seen just once. There are a few counts of this clonotype. The antigen is undetermined. V gene TRBV13 combines with J gene TRBJ1-2; no clear D gene. The material sequenced was PBMCs or a T cell subset sorted from them (not recorded which). The origin of this receptor is an adult woman who had mild COVID-19 (a few samples of this study predate the infection). Cell type and time point are not known. The CDR3 DNA reads as TGTGCCAGCAGCTTAAAGGAATATGGCTACACCTTC. This encodes CASSLKEYGYTF.